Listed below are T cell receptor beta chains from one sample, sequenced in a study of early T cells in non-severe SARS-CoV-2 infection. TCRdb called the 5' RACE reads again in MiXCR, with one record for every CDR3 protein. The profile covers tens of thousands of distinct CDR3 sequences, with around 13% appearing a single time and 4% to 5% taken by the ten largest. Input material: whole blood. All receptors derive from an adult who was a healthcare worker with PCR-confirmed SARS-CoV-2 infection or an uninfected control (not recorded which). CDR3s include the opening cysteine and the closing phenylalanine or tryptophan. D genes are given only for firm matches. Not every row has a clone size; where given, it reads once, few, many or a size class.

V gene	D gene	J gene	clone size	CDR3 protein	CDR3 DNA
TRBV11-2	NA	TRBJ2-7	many	CASSLDRFYEQYF	TGTGCCAGCAGCTTAGATCGTTTCTACGAGCAGTACTTC
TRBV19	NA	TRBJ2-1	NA	CASRRDLYNEQFF	TGTGCCAGTAGACGGGACCTCTACAATGAGCAGTTCTTC
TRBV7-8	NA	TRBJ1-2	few	CASSHRLGGGYTF	TGTGCCAGCAGCCACAGACTCGGCGGGGGCTACACCTTC
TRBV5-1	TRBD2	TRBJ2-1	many	CASSQREGVYNEQFF	TGCGCCAGCAGCCAGCGGGAGGGAGTCTACAATGAGCAGTTCTTC
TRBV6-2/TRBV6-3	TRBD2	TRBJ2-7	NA	CASSPRTSGRYEQYF	TGTGCCAGCAGTCCCCGGACTAGCGGGAGGTACGAGCAGTACTTC
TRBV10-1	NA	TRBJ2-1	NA	CASSAMIENVPQFF	TGCGCCAGCAGTGCTATGATAGAAAACGTTCCCCAGTTCTTC
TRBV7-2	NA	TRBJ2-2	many	CASSTGWTGELFF	TGTGCCAGCAGTACAGGGTGGACCGGGGAGCTGTTTTTT
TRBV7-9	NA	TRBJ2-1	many	CASSPASGNYNEQFF	TGTGCCAGCAGCCCCGCGTCAGGGAACTACAATGAGCAGTTCTTC
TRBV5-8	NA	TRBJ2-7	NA	CASSLKGDNYEQYF	TGTGCCAGCAGTCTCAAAGGTGACAACTACGAGCAGTACTTC
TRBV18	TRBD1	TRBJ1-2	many	CASSPQGADYGYTF	TGTGCCAGCTCACCCCAGGGGGCGGACTATGGCTACACCTTC
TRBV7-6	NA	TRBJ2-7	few	CASSLQESYEQYF	TGTGCCAGCAGCTTGCAGGAGAGTTACGAGCAGTACTTC
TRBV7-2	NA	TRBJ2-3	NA	CASSGRAYTDTQYF	TGTGCCAGCAGCGGGCGGGCCTACACAGATACGCAGTATTTT
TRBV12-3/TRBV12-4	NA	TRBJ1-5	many	CASTSRGRSGQPQHF	TGTGCCAGCACCTCCCGAGGCAGGTCAGGACAGCCCCAGCATTTT
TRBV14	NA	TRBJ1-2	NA	CASSRNSYGYTF	TGTGCCAGCAGCCGCAACTCTTATGGCTACACCTTC
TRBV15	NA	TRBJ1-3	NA	CATSSPGLVGNTIYF	TGTGCCACCAGCAGCCCGGGCTTGGTAGGAAACACCATATATTTT
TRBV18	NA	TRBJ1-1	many	CASSKNIRTEAFF	TGTGCCAGCTCAAAAAACATCCGAACTGAAGCTTTCTTT
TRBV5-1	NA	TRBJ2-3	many	CASSSGSFPDTQYF	TGCGCCAGCAGCTCCGGCTCTTTTCCAGATACGCAGTATTTT
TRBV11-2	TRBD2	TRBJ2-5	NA	CASSEGLARLQYF	TGTGCCAGCAGTGAAGGACTAGCGCGGTTGCAGTACTTC
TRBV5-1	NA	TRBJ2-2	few	CASSLDYRVRLLNTGELFF	TGCGCCAGCAGCTTGGATTATAGGGTGAGGCTTCTGAACACCGGGGAGCTGTTTTTT
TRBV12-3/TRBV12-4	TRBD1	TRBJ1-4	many	CASRTGTGANEKLFF	TGTGCCAGCAGAACCGGGACAGGGGCTAATGAAAAACTGTTTTTT
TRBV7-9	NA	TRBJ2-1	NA	CASSQTPNEQFF	TGTGCCAGCAGCCAAACCCCCAATGAGCAGTTCTTC
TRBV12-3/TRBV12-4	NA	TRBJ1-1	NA	CASSWTLMNTEAFF	TGTGCCAGCAGTTGGACACTAATGAACACTGAAGCTTTCTTT
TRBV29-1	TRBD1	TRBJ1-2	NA	CSAAQGAGYGYTF	TGCAGCGCCGCACAGGGGGCTGGCTATGGCTACACCTTC
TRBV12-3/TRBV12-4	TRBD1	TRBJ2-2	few	CASSLGTGGGYAGELFF	TGTGCCAGCAGTTTAGGGACAGGGGGTGGTTACGCCGGGGAGCTGTTTTTT
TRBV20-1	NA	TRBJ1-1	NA	CSAPDMNTEAFF	TGCAGTGCTCCAGACATGAACACTGAAGCTTTCTTT
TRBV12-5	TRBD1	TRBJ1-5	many	CASIRGGDQPQHF	TGTGCTAGTATCCGAGGGGGCGATCAGCCCCAGCATTTT
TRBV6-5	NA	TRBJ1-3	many	CASSYSIRGDGNTIYF	TGTGCCAGCAGTTACTCGATCAGGGGTGATGGAAACACCATATATTTT
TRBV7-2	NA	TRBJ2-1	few	CASSERDWYNEQFF	TGTGCCAGCAGCGAACGGGACTGGTACAATGAGCAGTTCTTC
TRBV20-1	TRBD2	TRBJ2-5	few	CSARNAGGPQETQYF	TGCAGTGCTAGAAATGCGGGGGGACCTCAAGAGACCCAGTACTTC
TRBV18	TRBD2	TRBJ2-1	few	CASSPQGLAVNEQFF	TGTGCCAGCTCACCCCAAGGACTAGCGGTCAATGAGCAGTTCTTC
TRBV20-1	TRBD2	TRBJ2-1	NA	CSARVAGVHNEQFF	TGCAGTGCTAGAGTAGCGGGAGTCCACAATGAGCAGTTCTTC
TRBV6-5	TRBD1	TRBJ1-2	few	CASSYTDRANYGYTF	TGTGCCAGCAGTTACACGGACAGGGCTAACTATGGCTACACCTTC
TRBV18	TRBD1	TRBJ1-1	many	CASSPRGTGMNTEAFF	TGTGCCAGCTCACCGAGAGGGACAGGGATGAACACTGAAGCTTTCTTT
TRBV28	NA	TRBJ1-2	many	CASSKGQWPKPYGYTF	TGTGCCAGCAGCAAAGGACAGTGGCCCAAGCCCTATGGCTACACCTTC
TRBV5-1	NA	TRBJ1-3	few	CASSLGGVSGNTIYF	TGCGCCAGCAGCTTGGGGGGAGTCTCTGGAAACACCATATATTTT
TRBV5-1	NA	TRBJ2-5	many	CASSLEGGRGQETQYF	TGCGCCAGCAGCTTGGAAGGTGGCAGAGGGCAGGAGACCCAGTACTTC
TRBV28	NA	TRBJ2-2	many	CASSIGQIPAGELFF	TGTGCCAGCAGTATCGGACAGATACCGGCCGGGGAGCTGTTTTTT
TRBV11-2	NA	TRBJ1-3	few	CASSSGLGGNTIYF	TGTGCCAGCAGCTCAGGGCTCGGAGGAAACACCATATATTTT
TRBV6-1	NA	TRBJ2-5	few	CASSERAKQETQYF	TGTGCCAGCAGTGAACGAGCGAAACAAGAGACCCAGTACTTC
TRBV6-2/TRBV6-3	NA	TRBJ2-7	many	CASRGFWEQYF	TGTGCCAGCAGGGGTTTTTGGGAGCAGTACTTC
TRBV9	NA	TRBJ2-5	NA	CASSVSTNQETQYF	TGTGCCAGCAGCGTATCGACTAACCAAGAGACCCAGTACTTC
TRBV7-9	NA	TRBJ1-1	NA	CASSLATGMNTEAFF	TGTGCCAGCAGCTTAGCGACAGGTATGAACACTGAAGCTTTCTTT
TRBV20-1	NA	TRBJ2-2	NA	CSARRDRAGELFF	TGCAGTGCTAGAAGGGACCGGGCCGGGGAGCTGTTTTTT
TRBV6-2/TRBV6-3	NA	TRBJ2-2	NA	CASSYRDTGELFF	TGTGCCAGCAGTTACAGGGACACCGGGGAGCTGTTTTTT
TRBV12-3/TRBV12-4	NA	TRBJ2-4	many	CASSFDLGSAKNIQYF	TGTGCCAGCAGTTTTGACCTGGGGTCGGCCAAAAACATTCAGTACTTC
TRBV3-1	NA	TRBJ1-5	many	CASSQGRNQPQHF	TGTGCCAGCAGCCAAGGGCGGAATCAGCCCCAGCATTTT
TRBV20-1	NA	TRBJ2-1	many	CSAAKDHEQFF	TGCAGTGCTGCAAAGGACCATGAGCAGTTCTTC
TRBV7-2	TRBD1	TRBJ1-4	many	CASSLGQGTANEKLFF	TGTGCCAGCAGCTTAGGACAGGGGACGGCTAATGAAAAACTGTTTTTT
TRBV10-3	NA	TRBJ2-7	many	CANGVGGYEQYF	TGTGCCAACGGAGTCGGAGGGTACGAGCAGTACTTC
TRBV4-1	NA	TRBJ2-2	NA	CASSQVDRHTGELFF	TGCGCCAGCAGCCAGGTAGACAGGCACACCGGGGAGCTGTTTTTT